The next 13 T cell receptor beta chains were all read from a single sample in a study of blood T cell repertoires in COVID-19. Using immunoSEQ multiplex PCR, the repertoire was profiled, and TCRdb retains in-frame clones only, with some absent. In the table there are about half a million clones, 80% to 90% of which are singletons. Sequencing input: peripheral blood. The receptors shown here come from a human donor in a cohort sampled during active COVID-19.

V is TRBV7-8 and J is TRBJ1-6, with 10 bases identical to TRBD1. Germline loops: CDR1 SGHVS, CDR2 FQNEAQ. V lost 4 bases and J lost 11; bases outside the gene matches: 8. The CDR3 loop spans 15 amino acids. The CDR3 nucleotides read TGTGCCAGCAGCTCCCTCGGGACAGGGGTGACACCCCTCCACTTT. Translated, it gives CASSSLGTGVTPLHF.

In DNA, the CDR3 is TGTGCCAGTAGCGGGAGGGCCAGCGGGGAGCTGTTTTTT. It specifies CASSGRASGELFF. V and J are TRBV6-5 and TRBJ2-2; 11 bases agree with TRBD2. Germline V gene lookup returns CDR1 MNHEY and CDR2 SVGAGI. The CDR3 totals 13 residues. V shed 9 bases and J 7 bases; nucleotides not matched to a gene: 4.

Here the CDR3 reads CASSYSGQVTGELFF. The CDR3 nucleotides are TGTGCCAGCAGTTACTCGGGACAGGTCACCGGGGAGCTGTTTTTT. The chain recombines TRBV6-2 or TRBV6-3 with TRBJ2-2, with 8 bases fitting TRBD1. The germline gives CDR1 MNHEY, CDR2 SVGEGT. With V trimmed by 0 bases and J by 4 bases, 1 base remained unmatched. CDR3 size: 15 residues.

The V and J genes are TRBV9 and TRBJ1-2; no definite D call. The CDR3 is 14 amino acids. Germline CDR1 reads SGDLS; CDR2 reads YYNGEE. Trimming stripped 3 bases from V and 5 bases from J, with 14 bases between. CDR3: CASSEHGTEYGYTF. CDR3 nucleotide sequence: TGTGCCAGCAGCGAACATGGAACAGAATATGGCTACACCTTC.

This clone was seen a single time. J is TRBJ1-2 and V is TRBV5-5, with 7 bases fitting TRBD1. CDR1 is SGHKS, CDR2 YYEKEE, per germline (reference sequence). The ends lost 2 bases at V and 8 bases at J; junction bases unmatched: 6. The CDR3 is 13 amino acids. CDR3 sequence reads: CASSFQGVDGYTF. In DNA form, the CDR3 reads TGTGCCAGCAGCTTTCAGGGGGTGGACGGCTACACCTTC.

The chain couples TRBV6-1 to TRBJ2-7; perhaps TRBD1 as D (6 bases). Germline values: CDR1 MNHNS, CDR2 SASEGT. With 0 bases removed from V and 3 bases from J, the gap between germline ends came to 15 bases. This CDR3 contains 16 residues. The CDR3 sequence is CASSEALWTVNYEQYF. CDR3 nucleotides: TGTGCCAGCAGTGAAGCCCTGTGGACAGTGAACTACGAGCAGTACTTC.

The CDR3 protein is CASSRRDRASRVDGYTF. The CDR3 nucleotides are TGTGCCAGCAGCCGACGGGACAGGGCCAGTAGGGTTGATGGCTACACCTTC. V is TRBV7-9 and J is TRBJ1-2; TRBD1 agrees at 9 bases. Germline CDR1 and CDR2: SEHNR and FQNEAQ (reference sequence). V was pared by 5 bases and J by 6 bases, with 16 bases of the junction left unmatched. The CDR3 consists of 17 residues.

The CDR3 DNA follows: TGTGCCAGCAGCCAAGACAGGGGGCCTTATGGCTACACCTTC. Translated: CASSQDRGPYGYTF. This chain links TRBV3-1 (or the pseudogene TRBV3-2) with TRBJ1-2, with 8 bases matching TRBD1. CDR3 length: 14 amino acids. V shed 0 bases, J shed 5 bases, and the junction held 2 bases outside the gene matches. Germline lookup yields CDR1 LGHDT and CDR2 YNNKEL (reference sequence).

The genes are TRBV21-1 and TRBJ2-4; no check of the table's D call, TRBD2, against the DNA was made. TRBV21-1 is a pseudogene segment. CDR3 length: 13 amino acids. CDR3 protein: CARPRLAKNIQYF. In DNA form, the CDR3 reads TGTGCTCGCCCCAGACTAGCCAAAAACATTCAGTACTTC.

V usage is TRBV25-1 and J usage is TRBJ1-6; 10 positions match TRBD1. The CDR3 spans 15 residues. Trimming at V came to 10 bases and at J to 4 bases, leaving 7 bases not matched to a gene. CDR1 MGHDK and CDR2 SYGVNS come from the germline V gene. CDR3 DNA: TGTGCCACCGAAGGGGGACAGGGGTATAATTCACCCCTCCACTTT. Translating it yields CATEGGQGYNSPLHF. The entire variable domain, with the rest obtained from reference TRBV25-1 and TRBJ1-6, is as follows: EADIYQTPRYLVIGTGKKITLECSQTMGHDKMYWYQQDPGMELHLIHYSYGVNSTEKGDLSSESTVSRIRTEHFPLTLESARPSHTSQYLCATEGGQGYNSPLHFGNGTRLTVT.

This chain joins TRBV7-2 and TRBJ1-6; D uncertain. CDR3 length: 16 amino acids. The germline V gene has CDR1 SGHTA and CDR2 FQGNSA. The V and J ends lost 2 bases and 7 bases respectively, with 15 bases between them. CDR3 DNA sequence: TGTGCCAGCAGCTTAATCGGGGATGTAGTAAATTCACCCCTCCACTTT. Its translation: CASSLIGDVVNSPLHF.

The genes are TRBV24-1 and TRBJ2-1, with 10 bases lining up with TRBD1. CDR3 size: 16 residues. The V gene's germline CDR1 is KGHDR and CDR2 SFDVKD. V lost 2 bases and J lost 3; bases outside the gene matches: 3. CDR3 DNA: TGTGCCACCAGTGATTATGGGACAGGGGTCTACAATGAGCAGTTCTTC. Encoded protein: CATSDYGTGVYNEQFF.

This clone was found once. The rearrangement uses TRBV5-4 and TRBJ1-2, with TRBD1 identical over 10 bases. V was pared by 2 bases and J by 7 bases, with 2 bases of the junction left unmatched. Germline V gives CDR1 SGHNT, CDR2 YYREEE (reference sequence). The CDR3 loop spans 13 amino acids. DNA of the CDR3: TGTGCCAGCAGCTTCAGGGACAGGGGTGGCTACACCTTC. Encoded protein: CASSFRDRGGYTF. Combining the CDR3 with reference TRBV5-4 and TRBJ1-2 gives the whole variable domain ETGVTQSPTHLIKTRGQQVTLRCSSQSGHNTVSWYQQALGQGPQFIFQYYREEENGRGNFPPRFSGLQFPNYSSELNVNALELDDSALYLCASSFRDRGGYTFGSGTRLTVV.